Presented here are 24 T cell receptor beta chains from one specimen sequenced in a study of response to subunit inactivated influenza vaccine. TCRdb re-analysed the RT-PCR reads in MiXCR, keeping a single row per CDR3 protein. The sample has about 540,000 distinct CDR3 sequences, less than 15% seen once. Source: PBMCs from blood, taken about 11 days after vaccination. The receptors here all came from a man aged 45-60 years who received an inactivated influenza vaccine.

This clonotype was counted only a few times. The J gene is TRBJ2-2, the V gene TRBV4-1; either TRBD1 or TRBD2 may fit D (5 bases each). V gave up 4 bases and J gave up 7 bases, with 16 bases separating them. Germline V gene lookup returns CDR1 MGHRA and CDR2 YSYEKL. This CDR3 comprises 15 residues. As DNA, the CDR3 is TGCGCCAGCAGCCCATTGGGACCGCTTAGCGGGGAGCTGTTTTTT. Its translation is CASSPLGPLSGELFF.

This clonotype was detected a few times. This chain connects TRBV28 to TRBJ2-7; weak D call: TRBD2 (6 bases). V lost 6 bases and J lost 3, with 21 bases in between. Germline CDR1 reads MDHEN; CDR2 reads SYDVKM. CDR3 length equals 16 residues. Here the CDR3 reads CASRSAFLARNYEQYF. CDR3 DNA sequence: TGTGCCAGCAGATCCGCCTTTCTAGCGAGAAACTACGAGCAGTACTTC. Full variable domain (remainder filled in from reference TRBV28 and TRBJ2-7): DVKVTQSSRYLVKRTGEKVFLECVQDMDHENMFWYRQDPGLGLRLIYFSYDVKMKEKGDIPEGYSVSREKKERFSLILESASTNQTSMYLCASRSAFLARNYEQYFGPGTRLTVT.

The chain joins TRBV18 to TRBJ1-5; D unresolved. This CDR3 contains 15 residues. CDR1 and CDR2 from the germline V gene are KGHSH and LQKENI. V shed 2 bases and J shed 5 bases, with 13 bases lying between them. CDR3 protein: CASSPEYSSDQPQHF. Written as DNA, the CDR3 is TGTGCCAGCTCACCAGAATACTCATCGGATCAGCCCCAGCATTTT.

Only a few counts were recorded for this clonotype. This chain connects TRBV11-2 to TRBJ2-7; 9 bases match TRBD1. V was clipped by 5 bases and J by 2 bases; unmatched bases: 7. The CDR3 covers 15 residues. Germline lookup yields CDR1 SGHAT and CDR2 FQNNGV. The chain's CDR3 is CASSDYRGRTYEQYF. CDR3 nucleotide sequence: TGTGCCAGCAGCGACTACAGGGGGCGAACCTACGAGCAGTACTTC.

This clonotype was seen more than once but under ten times. The chain has TRBV7-9 and TRBJ2-1; TRBD2 agrees at 12 bases. The ends lost 4 bases at V and 6 bases at J; junction bases unmatched: 4. The germline CDR1 and CDR2 sequences are SEHNR and FQNEAQ (reference sequence). This CDR3 is 15 amino acids long. DNA for the CDR3: TGTGCCAGCAGCTCGACTAGCGGGAGACGCAATGAGCAGTTCTTC. It encodes CASSSTSGRRNEQFF.

This clonotype has at least ten counts. The chain employs TRBV4-3 and TRBJ2-7; D gene uncertain. The germline gives CDR1 LGHNA, CDR2 YSLEER. The V gene lost 0 bases and the J gene lost 6 bases, with 12 bases spanning the gap. The CDR3 is 14 amino acids. The CDR3 DNA is TGCGCCAGCAGCCAAGAGTATTACCGGAGCGAGCAGTACTTC. It specifies CASSQEYYRSEQYF.

The chain joins TRBV6-1 to TRBJ1-5; D ambiguous. Germline CDR1 is MNHNS and CDR2 is SASEGT. The V gene lost 4 bases and the J gene lost 1 base, with 11 bases spanning the gap. CDR3 length: 15 residues. The CDR3 sequence is CASSARVDSNQPQHF. CDR3 bases: TGTGCCAGCAGTGCCCGGGTGGACAGCAATCAGCCCCAGCATTTT.

About this clonotype itself: A junction boundary mismatches the germline segment, possibly from a read error. The gene calls are TRBV6-2 or TRBV6-3 and TRBJ2-2; a weak D match, TRBD2 (6 bases). The germline CDR1 and CDR2 sequences are MNHEY and SVGEGT. The CDR3 has 13 amino acids. CDR3 region: CASNPGRSGELSF. CDR3 bases: TGTGCCAGCAATCCAGGGAGGTCCGGGGAGCTGTCTTTT.

This clonotype was seen repeatedly, ten times or more. The V call is TRBV7-2, the J call TRBJ2-2; 7 positions match TRBD1. The CDR3 sequence is 14 residues long. Trimming removed 5 bases from V and 6 bases from J; junction bases left unmatched: 6. From germline, CDR1 is SGHTA and CDR2 FQGNSA. CDR3 nucleotide sequence: TGTGCCAGCAGCCCCCCAGACAGGGCCGGGGAGCTGTTTTTT. Encoded protein: CASSPPDRAGELFF.

Ten or more counts support this clonotype. V usage is TRBV7-2 and J usage is TRBJ2-3; 8 nucleotides match TRBD2. Germline loops: CDR1 SGHTA, CDR2 FQGNSA. Trimming at V came to 1 base and at J to 9 bases, leaving 6 bases not matched to a gene. CDR3 length equals 14 residues. The CDR3 region is CASSLVAGGRTQYF. The CDR3 DNA reads TGTGCCAGCAGCTTAGTGGCGGGAGGACGCACGCAGTATTTT.

This clonotype was counted only a few times. The chain joins TRBV4-2 to TRBJ2-1; 7 bases are a match to TRBD2. Germline values: CDR1 LGHNA, CDR2 YNFKEQ. The ends lost 0 bases at V and 2 bases at J; junction bases unmatched: 4. The CDR3 is 16 amino acids. The CDR3 sequence: CASSQDGAGAYNEQFF. CDR3 DNA: TGTGCCAGCAGCCAAGACGGGGCGGGAGCCTACAATGAGCAGTTCTTC.

This clonotype was counted many times. The CDR3 is CASSSAGEQFF. The CDR3, as DNA: TGCGCCAGCAGCTCCGCGGGGGAGCAGTTCTTC. This chain uses TRBV5-1 with TRBJ2-1; the D gene is possibly TRBD2 (6 bases). Germline CDR1 is SGHRS and CDR2 is YFSETQ. V was pared by 3 bases and J by 10 bases, with 8 bases between. CDR3 length: 11 amino acids. Variable domain in full (rest from reference TRBV5-1 and TRBJ2-1): KAGVTQTPRYLIKTRGQQVTLSCSPISGHRSVSWYQQTPGQGLQFLFEYFSETQRNKGNFPGRFSGRQFSNSRSEMNVSTLELGDSALYLCASSSAGEQFFGPGTRLTVL.

This clonotype showed up many times. V is TRBV7-9 and J is TRBJ1-2, with a possible D match to TRBD1 (5 bases). The CDR3 runs 14 residues. The germline gives CDR1 SEHNR, CDR2 FQNEAQ (reference sequence). The V and J ends lost 1 base and 1 base respectively, with 7 bases between them. CDR3: CASSLVGGNYGYTF. The CDR3 region has the DNA TGTGCCAGCAGCTTAGTTGGGGGTAACTATGGCTACACCTTC.

This clonotype turned up a few times. Here the CDR3 DNA reads TGTGCCAGCAGCTTAGGGGGACCTACCCTGAGGGGCGGGGAGCTGTTTTTT. Protein product: CASSLGGPTLRGGELFF. The chain links TRBV7-6 to TRBJ2-2, with D perhaps being TRBD1 or TRBD2 (5 bases each). The CDR3 covers 17 residues. In germline, CDR1 is SGHVS, CDR2 FNYEAQ. Trimming stripped 1 base from V and 7 bases from J, with 19 bases between.

This clonotype appeared a few times. The rearrangement joins TRBV6-5 to TRBJ1-2; no clear D. The germline CDR1 and CDR2 sequences are MNHEY and SVGAGI. This CDR3 contains 15 residues. The V end was cut by 5 bases, the J end by 3 bases, with 16 bases between. Here the CDR3 reads CASSHGRTLDYGYTF. Written as DNA, the CDR3 is TGTGCCAGCAGTCACGGACGTACACTGGACTATGGCTACACCTTC.

This clonotype was counted ten times or more. V and J are TRBV28 and TRBJ1-4; D not resolved. Trimming left V 6 bases short and J 0 bases short, with 17 bases between. Germline values: CDR1 MDHEN, CDR2 SYDVKM. The CDR3 extends over 17 amino acids. The CDR3 coding sequence is TGTGCCAGCAGAAATCGCCCCGACGGTACAACTAATGAAAAACTGTTTTTT. This encodes CASRNRPDGTTNEKLFF.

The CDR3: CASSQLTGGGGYTF. CDR3 coding DNA: TGTGCCAGCAGCCAGCTTACAGGGGGCGGTGGCTACACCTTC. The J gene is TRBJ1-2, the V gene TRBV3-1; 9 nucleotides line up with TRBD1. This CDR3 has 14 residues. Germline V gene sequence: CDR1 LGHDT, CDR2 YNNKEL (reference sequence). Losses at the gene ends were 3 bases for V and 7 bases for J; bases not matched to a gene: 6.

This clonotype appeared a few times. V usage is TRBV7-8 and J usage is TRBJ1-4; 10 bases line up with TRBD1. Germline lookup yields CDR1 SGHVS and CDR2 FQNEAQ. The V gene end was trimmed by 0 bases and the J gene end by 5 bases; junction bases not matched to a gene: 15. This CDR3 comprises 20 residues. CDR3: CASSLAIRPGTGDRNEKLFF. The CDR3 DNA is TGTGCCAGCAGCTTAGCTATCCGTCCCGGGACAGGGGACAGGAATGAAAAACTGTTTTTT.

This clonotype has only a few counts. This chain links TRBV20-1 with TRBJ1-4, with D perhaps TRBD1 (5 bases). CDR3 length equals 14 residues. Trimming removed 3 bases from V and 0 bases from J, with 8 bases in between. CDR1 and CDR2 from the germline V gene are DFQATT and SNEGSKA (reference sequence). In DNA, the CDR3 is TGCAGTGCTAGCCCGACAGCAACTAATGAAAAACTGTTTTTT. This translates into CSASPTATNEKLFF.

The chain links TRBV7-2 to TRBJ2-7; 13 nucleotides line up with TRBD2. The ends lost 3 bases at V and 8 bases at J; junction bases unmatched: 10. The CDR3 has 16 residues. CDR1 SGHTA and CDR2 FQGNSA come from the germline V gene. CDR3 sequence: CASSFSGTSGKNKQYF. The CDR3 DNA follows: TGTGCCAGCAGCTTTTCCGGGACTAGCGGGAAAAACAAGCAGTACTTC.

The genes are TRBV20-1 and TRBJ2-3; D possibly uses TRBD1 or TRBD2 (6 bases each). Germline V gene lookup returns CDR1 DFQATT and CDR2 SNEGSKA (reference sequence). V was trimmed by 6 bases and J by 5 bases, leaving 15 bases between them. The CDR3 length is 13 residues. The CDR3, as DNA: TGCAGTGCCCGGGGGCGGGCCAGAGATACGCAGTATTTT. This sequence encodes CSARGRARDTQYF.

This clonotype showed up just a few times. The rearrangement joins TRBV19 to TRBJ2-1; the match to TRBD1 covers 7 bases. Germline lookup yields CDR1 LNHDA and CDR2 SQIVND (reference sequence). The V segment lost 4 bases and the J segment 5 bases; nucleotides outside the gene matches: 5. This CDR3 spans 14 amino acids. The CDR3 reads CASSSPGTDNEQFF. The CDR3 coding sequence is TGTGCCAGTAGTAGCCCCGGGACAGACAATGAGCAGTTCTTC.

This clonotype was picked up a small number of times. The CDR3, as DNA: TGTGCCAGCAGTTACTCGAAGGGCACTGAAGCTTTCTTT. Protein product: CASSYSKGTEAFF. The rearrangement uses TRBV6-5 and TRBJ1-1, with D hard to call. The germline V gene has CDR1 MNHEY and CDR2 SVGAGI. This CDR3 is 13 amino acids long. Trimming took 0 bases from V and 4 from J, leaving 6 bases between them.

This clonotype has at least ten counts. The gene calls are TRBV6-5 and TRBJ2-5, with D tentatively TRBD1 (5 bases). The CDR3 consists of 16 residues. The germline gives CDR1 MNHEY, CDR2 SVGAGI. V lost 2 bases to trimming and J lost 0 bases, with 13 bases between them. CDR3 sequence: CASSYHPTDNQETQYF. The CDR3 DNA follows: TGTGCCAGCAGTTACCACCCGACGGACAACCAAGAGACCCAGTACTTC.